The 5 T cell receptor beta chains given below trace back to one sample, sequenced in a study of CD8 T cells in Susac syndrome. A quantity of about 0.45 to 1 ug RNA underwent reverse transcription using random hexamers. TCRdb independently ran MiXCR on the immunoSEQ multiplex PCR reads; one entry per CDR3 protein. The sample holds 150,000 to 200,000 distinct CDR3 sequences, about 93% seen once. Sequencing was done on a sample of CD4+ T cells from PBMCs. The receptors were gathered from a human donor in good health.

The chain combines TRBV20-1 with TRBJ1-6, with a weak D call TRBD1 (5 bases). The V and J ends lost 6 bases and 7 bases respectively, with 16 bases between them. The CDR3 sequence is 14 residues long. CDR1 is DFQATT, CDR2 SNEGSKA, per germline (reference sequence). The CDR3 DNA is TGCAGTGCCACGCAGCGAGAGGGGAATTCACCCCTCCACTTT. This codes for CSATQREGNSPLHF.

The V gene is TRBV30, the J gene TRBJ2-1; 11 bases are shared with TRBD2. This CDR3 has 16 residues. J was trimmed by 8 bases and V by 2 bases; bases with no gene match: 11. Germline V gene sequence: CDR1 GTSNPN, CDR2 SVGIG (reference sequence). This chain's CDR3 is CAWSLSASGGPDEQFF. In DNA form, the CDR3 reads TGTGCCTGGAGTCTCTCCGCTAGCGGGGGGCCGGATGAGCAGTTCTTC.

This sequence joins TRBV12-3 or TRBV12-4 and TRBJ1-5; D is undetermined. The CDR3 is made up of 12 amino acids. V lost 7 bases and J lost 6, with 10 bases in between. The CDR3 loop reads CASTSGSQPQHF. The CDR3 coding sequence is TGTGCCAGCACCTCGGGGAGTCAGCCCCAGCATTTT.

With regard to this clonotype: The junction differs from germline at one of its ends, possibly a read error. This rearrangement joins TRBV7-9 to TRBJ2-1; TRBD2 agrees at 11 bases. The V gene's germline CDR1 is SEHNR and CDR2 FQNEAQ (reference sequence). This CDR3 is built from 13 residues. Here the CDR3 DNA reads TGTGCTAGCAGCGGGACTAGCGGCGGGGAGCAGTTCTTC. It encodes CASSGTSGGEQFF. The full variable domain, rest sourced from reference TRBV7-9 and TRBJ2-1, is DTGVSQNPRHKITKRGQNVTFRCDPISEHNRLYWYRQTLGQGPEFLTYFQNEAQLEKSRLLSDRFSAERPKGSFSTLEIQRTEQGDSAMYLCASSGTSGGEQFFGPGTRLTVL.

The chain has TRBV2 and TRBJ2-5; the D is unclear. Near its end, the DNA agrees better with TRBJ2-1, so the J call may be wrong. Germline V gene sequence: CDR1 SNHLY, CDR2 FYNNEI. The CDR3 runs to 13 residues. CDR3 nucleotide sequence: TGTGCCAGCAGTGGAGGCTACCAAGGTGAGCAGTTCTTC. Its translation is CASSGGYQGEQFF.